The source of this T cell receptor (beta chain) is a study of blood T cell repertoires in COVID-19. Sequencing was performed with immunoSEQ multiplex PCR; in TCRdb, only in-frame clones are kept and a portion is missing. This sample has tens of thousands of clones; over 80% occur once, and the top ten carry 4% to 5.5%. Per germline, CDR1 LNHDA and CDR2 SQIVND (reference sequence). The germline V and J ends were trimmed by 5 bases and 4 bases, with 16 bases remaining between them. The CDR3 has 15 amino acids. The chain recombines TRBV19 with TRBJ2-3; TRBD1 is a possible D gene (5 bases). The clonotype originates from a man in his forties or fifties with active COVID-19. Sequences were obtained from peripheral blood. In nucleotides, the CDR3 is TGTGCCAGTAGTCCCAGGGCGGCGATTCCAGATACGCAGTATTTT. This translates into CASSPRAAIPDTQYF.